The rows below give T cell receptor beta chains drawn from one sample of a study of T cell changes during pregnancy in multiple sclerosis. Profiled with immunoSEQ multiplex PCR; TCRdb holds only in-frame clones, not every one. The profile shows 55,000 or so clones, about 90% of them singletons. Material: CD4+ T cells from peripheral blood mononuclear cells, obtained after pregnancy. The receptors here all came from a female donor in good health, enrolled as a control in a pregnancy study. The CDR3 runs from the conserved cysteine through the conserved F or W. The D gene is left open where the match is weak. The size of a clone is reported for some rows only, either as once, few or many, or as a class for expanded clones.

abundance: .
j_gene: TRBJ2-3
d_gene: TRBD2
v_gene: TRBV7-9
CDR3nt: TGTGTCCTTAGGCGGGGGAGCACAGATACGCAGTATTTT
CDR3aa: CVLRRGSTDTQYF

abundance: once
j_gene: TRBJ2-5
d_gene: .
v_gene: TRBV13
CDR3nt: TGTGCCAGCAGCCCCCTGCGTGGGACCCAGTACTTC
CDR3aa: CASSPLRGTQYF

abundance: .
j_gene: TRBJ1-2
d_gene: .
v_gene: TRBV30
CDR3nt: TGTGCCTGGAGTCTCTCGACACCCTATGGCTACACCTTC
CDR3aa: CAWSLSTPYGYTF

abundance: .
j_gene: TRBJ1-1
d_gene: .
v_gene: TRBV7-2
CDR3nt: TGTGCCAGCAGCTTAGGATTTCGACAGGCTTCGAACACTGAAGCTTTCTTT
CDR3aa: CASSLGFRQASNTEAFF

abundance: .
j_gene: TRBJ2-2
d_gene: TRBD2
v_gene: TRBV7-9
CDR3nt: TGTGCCAGCAGCCCGGGACTAGCGGGAGGAACCGGGGAGCTGTTTTTT
CDR3aa: CASSPGLAGGTGELFF

abundance: few
j_gene: TRBJ2-7
d_gene: .
v_gene: TRBV10-2
CDR3nt: TGCGCCAGCAGTGAGCATCTAATTGGTCCCTACGAGCAGTACTTC
CDR3aa: CASSEHLIGPYEQYF

abundance: .
j_gene: TRBJ1-1
d_gene: .
v_gene: TRBV14
CDR3nt: TGTGCCAGCGGGGGGGTTCCCGAGAGAAGTTTCTTT
CDR3aa: CASGGVPERSFF

abundance: .
j_gene: TRBJ1-1
d_gene: TRBD1
v_gene: TRBV9
CDR3nt: TGTGCCAGCAGCGTAGAATCCGGGACAGCTGAAGCTTTCTTT
CDR3aa: CASSVESGTAEAFF

abundance: .
j_gene: TRBJ1-2
d_gene: TRBD1
v_gene: TRBV7-2
CDR3nt: TGTGCCAGCAGTCTCGACAGGGGAGGGGGCTACACCTTC
CDR3aa: CASSLDRGGGYTF

abundance: .
j_gene: TRBJ2-1
d_gene: TRBD1
v_gene: TRBV28
CDR3nt: TGTGCCAGCACCAACCTCGGACAGGGGTCAAACAATGAGCAGTTCTTC
CDR3aa: CASTNLGQGSNNEQFF

abundance: .
j_gene: TRBJ1-1
d_gene: .
v_gene: TRBV5-1
CDR3nt: TGCGCCAGCAGCTTGGGACAGAGAATAATGAACACTGAAGCTTTCTTT
CDR3aa: CASSLGQRIMNTEAFF

abundance: .
j_gene: TRBJ1-1
d_gene: .
v_gene: TRBV6-5
CDR3nt: TGTGCCAGCAGTTACTCGAACAAGGCTTTCTTT
CDR3aa: CASSYSNKAFF

abundance: .
j_gene: TRBJ2-5
d_gene: TRBD2
v_gene: TRBV7-2
CDR3nt: TGTGCCAGCAGCTTAATAGCGGGGGCCTTAGAGACCCAGTACTTC
CDR3aa: CASSLIAGALETQYF

abundance: .
j_gene: TRBJ1-1
d_gene: TRBD1
v_gene: TRBV2
CDR3nt: TGTGCCAGCAGTGTGGGGACAGAAGCTACTGAAGCTTTCTTT
CDR3aa: CASSVGTEATEAFF